The 26 T cell receptor beta chains reported below all come from one sample, sequenced in a study of siplizumab effects on memory and regulatory T cells. The table came from immunoSEQ multiplex PCR; TCRdb's copy has only in-frame clones and leaves some out. The sample has approximately 100,000 clones, 80% to 95% seen once. What was sequenced was non-Treg CD4+ T cells sorted from blood. The receptors here all came from a human donor in good health.

This chain links TRBV5-1 with TRBJ2-1; D perhaps matches TRBD1 (7 bases). This CDR3 comprises 15 residues. V lost 4 bases and J lost 6, with 17 bases in between. CDR1 is SGHRS, CDR2 YFSETQ, per germline. The CDR3 DNA reads TGCGCCAGCAGCCTGGAGGGTAGGGGGCTCAATGAGCAGTTCTTC. Its translation: CASSLEGRGLNEQFF.

The rearrangement uses TRBV10-1 and TRBJ1-1, with D possibly TRBD1 on 6 matching bases. V was trimmed by 11 bases and J by 10 bases, leaving 26 bases between them. The germline gives CDR1 WNHNN, CDR2 SYGVQD (reference sequence). The CDR3 loop spans 14 amino acids. The CDR3: CAALGGGRAERAFF. Written as DNA, the CDR3 is TGCGCCGCCCTTGGGGGGGGGCGCGCCGAAAGAGCTTTCTTT.

The V and J genes are TRBV19 and TRBJ2-4; unclear D gene. The CDR3 runs to 13 residues. Trimming left V 5 bases short and J 0 bases short, with 5 bases between. Germline CDR1 is LNHDA and CDR2 is SQIVND (reference sequence). The chain's CDR3 is CASSLVAKNIQYF. The CDR3 region has the DNA TGTGCCAGTAGTTTGGTAGCCAAAAACATTCAGTACTTC.

A single count supports this clone. This chain connects TRBV6-1 to TRBJ2-1, with a weak D call TRBD2 (5 bases). Germline CDR1 MNHNS, CDR2 SASEGT. This CDR3 spans 17 amino acids. The germline V and J ends were trimmed by 3 bases and 0 bases, with 15 bases remaining between them. The CDR3 DNA reads TGTGCCAGCAGTGAGCCACTAGGAGGACTCTCCTACAATGAGCAGTTCTTC. Protein sequence: CASSEPLGGLSYNEQFF.

J is TRBJ2-2 and V is TRBV7-3, with 11 bases fitting TRBD2. The CDR3 sequence is 16 residues long. V shed 0 bases, J shed 5 bases, and the junction held 2 bases outside the gene matches. Germline CDR1 reads SGHTA; CDR2 reads FQGTGA. In DNA form, the CDR3 reads TGTGCCAGCAGCTTAACTACTAGCGGGAGAACCGGGGAGCTGTTTTTT. This sequence encodes CASSLTTSGRTGELFF. Drawing the rest from reference TRBV7-3 and TRBJ2-2, the complete variable domain is GAGVSQTPSNKVTEKGKYVELRCDPISGHTALYWYRQSLGQGPEFLIYFQGTGAADDSGLPNDRFFAVRPEGSVSTLKIQRTERGDSAVYLCASSLTTSGRTGELFFGEGSRLTVL.

The genes are TRBV29-1 and TRBJ1-2, with D hard to call. The CDR3 consists of 10 residues. Trimming cost V 5 bases and J 6 bases, with 7 bases left between them. Germline CDR1 reads SQVTM; CDR2 reads ANQGSEA. DNA for the CDR3: TGCAGCGTTTACCACGATGGCTACACCTTC. This sequence encodes CSVYHDGYTF.

The chain links TRBV29-1 to TRBJ2-1, with 14 bases aligning to TRBD2. Trimming at V came to 3 bases and at J to 2 bases, leaving 12 bases not matched to a gene. The CDR3 covers 19 residues. The germline V gene has CDR1 SQVTM and CDR2 ANQGSEA. For the CDR3, the DNA is TGCAGCGTTGAGGGGACTAGCGGGAGAACGTGGGGGACCTACAATGAGCAGTTCTTC. This encodes CSVEGTSGRTWGTYNEQFF.

The V gene is TRBV19, the J gene TRBJ2-4, with D maybe TRBD1 (5 bases). The CDR3 consists of 16 residues. Germline assignment: CDR1 LNHDA and CDR2 SQIVND (reference sequence). Trimming stripped 2 bases from V and 1 base from J, with 12 bases between. The CDR3 sequence is CASSITGAGAKNIQYF. CDR3 nucleotides: TGTGCCAGTAGTATAACTGGGGCAGGGGCCAAAAACATTCAGTACTTC.

The chain recombines TRBV19 with TRBJ2-1; D is perhaps TRBD2 (5 bases). V was pared by 5 bases and J by 1 base, with 12 bases between. This CDR3 comprises 15 residues. Germline CDR1 reads LNHDA; CDR2 reads SQIVND (reference sequence). DNA of the CDR3: TGTGCCAGTAGTGATATTTCGGGGTCCTACAATGAGCAGTTCTTC. It translates to CASSDISGSYNEQFF.

This rearrangement joins TRBV7-9 to TRBJ1-5; D unclear. V lost 5 bases and J 4 bases, leaving 18 bases between the germline ends. The CDR3 sequence is 16 residues long. Germline V lookup: CDR1 SEHNR, CDR2 FQNEAQ (reference sequence). This CDR3 is CASSLGGPAPNQPQHF. The DNA for the CDR3 is TGTGCCAGCAGCCTCGGAGGTCCTGCCCCTAATCAGCCCCAGCATTTT. The full variable domain, with the rest looked up from reference TRBV7-9 and TRBJ1-5, is DTGVSQNPRHKITKRGQNVTFRCDPISEHNRLYWYRQTLGQGPEFLTYFQNEAQLEKSRLLSDRFSAERPKGSFSTLEIQRTEQGDSAMYLCASSLGGPAPNQPQHFGDGTRLSIL.

This clone showed up just once. The rearrangement links TRBV19 to TRBJ2-3; 10 bases line up with TRBD2. This CDR3 has 13 amino acids. From germline, CDR1 is LNHDA and CDR2 SQIVND (reference sequence). J was trimmed by 3 bases and V by 11 bases; bases with no gene match: 5. DNA for the CDR3: TGTGCCTCTGGAGCGGGAGGGACAGATACGCAGTATTTT. Translation gives CASGAGGTDTQYF.

The chain has TRBV7-2 and TRBJ2-7, with a possible D match to TRBD2 (5 bases). The germline V gene has CDR1 SGHTA and CDR2 FQGNSA. V was trimmed by 1 base and J by 12 bases, leaving 13 bases between them. The CDR3 totals 12 residues. For the CDR3, the DNA is TGTGCCAGCAGCTTAGAATCCACTAGTCGGTACTTC. Protein product: CASSLESTSRYF.

The CDR3 spells CASSIGASARSLGETQYF. The CDR3 DNA is TGTGCCAGTAGTATAGGGGCTAGCGCCCGATCGTTAGGAGAGACCCAGTACTTC. The gene calls are TRBV19 and TRBJ2-5, with D tentatively TRBD2 (6 bases). Germline CDR1 and CDR2: LNHDA and SQIVND (reference sequence). The CDR3 length is 18 residues. The V gene lost 1 base and the J gene lost 4 bases, with 22 bases spanning the gap.

J is TRBJ1-3 and V is TRBV10-2; weak D call: TRBD1 (5 bases). Between the trimmed V and J ends, which lost 3 bases and 0 bases, there was a span of 6 bases. The CDR3 has 14 residues. Per germline, CDR1 WSHSY and CDR2 SAAADI. CDR3: CASSEGDSGNTIYF. CDR3 DNA sequence: TGCGCCAGCAGTGAAGGGGACTCTGGAAACACCATATATTTT.

CDR3 loop: CAISEFTGYEQYF. The CDR3 DNA follows: TGTGCCATCAGTGAGTTCACAGGGTACGAGCAGTACTTC. The gene calls are TRBV10-3 and TRBJ2-7; possibly TRBD1 for D (6 bases). V was pared by 1 base and J by 4 bases, with 8 bases between. This CDR3 contains 13 residues. The V gene's germline CDR1 is ENHRY and CDR2 SYGVKD.

The chain combines TRBV7-3 with TRBJ2-1; 9 bases are a match to TRBD2. The CDR3 covers 16 residues. The germline gives CDR1 SGHTA, CDR2 FQGTGA. With 0 bases clipped from V and 4 bases from J, the junction kept 4 bases outside the gene matches. As DNA, the CDR3 is TGTGCCAGCAGCTTAACTGTGACTAGCGGATACAATGAGCAGTTCTTC. It specifies CASSLTVTSGYNEQFF.

This rearrangement joins TRBV19 to TRBJ1-2; possibly TRBD1 for D (5 bases). Germline lookup yields CDR1 LNHDA and CDR2 SQIVND (reference sequence). This CDR3 comprises 16 residues. V lost 3 bases to trimming and J lost 4 bases, with 18 bases between them. In DNA form, the CDR3 reads TGTGCCAGTAGTATTCTACGGGACGGAACTTTCTATGGCTACACCTTC. This encodes CASSILRDGTFYGYTF.

This clone was recorded only once. V and J are TRBV27 and TRBJ2-1, with TRBD2 as a possible D gene (5 bases). The length of the CDR3 is 13 residues. Looked up from germline, CDR1 is MNHEY and CDR2 is SMNVEV (reference sequence). V lost 3 bases and J 8 bases, leaving 11 bases between the germline ends. CDR3 in amino acids: CASSFSGIDEQFF. CDR3 nucleotides: TGTGCCAGCAGTTTTTCGGGGATTGATGAGCAGTTCTTC.

J is TRBJ1-5 and V is TRBV7-2; D is undetermined. Germline V gene lookup returns CDR1 SGHTA and CDR2 FQGNSA. Trimming cost V 1 base and J 4 bases, with 14 bases left between them. The CDR3 spans 16 residues. The CDR3 loop is CASSLVPSTGNQPQHF. As DNA, the CDR3 is TGTGCCAGCAGCTTAGTTCCCTCCACTGGGAATCAGCCCCAGCATTTT.

V is TRBV18 and J is TRBJ1-2, with D unresolved. This CDR3 has 13 amino acids. Trimming left V 5 bases short and J 3 bases short, with 10 bases between. The germline gives CDR1 KGHSH, CDR2 LQKENI. The CDR3 is CASSIRDDYGYTF. The CDR3 DNA sequence: TGTGCCAGCTCAATCCGGGATGACTATGGCTACACCTTC.

This clone appeared once. This chain uses TRBV30 with TRBJ2-3; 8 bases map to TRBD2. Germline values: CDR1 GTSNPN, CDR2 SVGIG (reference sequence). V shed 4 bases, J shed 4 bases, and the junction held 13 bases outside the gene matches. The CDR3 extends over 16 amino acids. For the CDR3, the DNA is TGTGCCTGGACGCGCGGGAGGACTATTAGCGCAGATACGCAGTATTTT. Protein sequence: CAWTRGRTISADTQYF.

V is TRBV7-9 and J is TRBJ2-2; perhaps TRBD1 as D (5 bases). The CDR3 runs to 12 residues. Trimming shortened V by 2 bases and J by 7 bases, and 5 bases separated the two germline ends. CDR1 and CDR2 (germline): SEHNR, FQNEAQ (reference sequence). The CDR3 DNA is TGTGCCAGCAGCTTACAGGGCGGGGAGCTGTTTTTT. Translating it yields CASSLQGGELFF.

The chain joins TRBV29-1 to TRBJ2-7; 8 nucleotides match TRBD1. The CDR3 consists of 14 residues. CDR1 and CDR2 from the germline V gene are SQVTM and ANQGSEA. V dropped 2 bases and J dropped 9; count of bases not matched to a gene: 12. CDR3 region: CSVERQGQGAVQYF. In nucleotides, the CDR3 is TGCAGCGTTGAACGCCAGGGGCAGGGGGCGGTGCAGTACTTC.

The V gene is TRBV30, the J gene TRBJ1-2, with D maybe TRBD1 (5 bases). This CDR3 has 13 amino acids. In germline, CDR1 is GTSNPN, CDR2 SVGIG (reference sequence). Trimming removed 0 bases from V and 7 bases from J, with 12 bases in between. CDR3 nucleotide sequence: TGTGCCTGGAGTGTCACGACAGCGTTTGGCTACACCTTC. It specifies CAWSVTTAFGYTF.

This clone was seen a few times. The genes are TRBV10-1 and TRBJ2-2; perhaps TRBD1 as D (5 bases). This CDR3 region has 16 residues. From germline, CDR1 is WNHNN and CDR2 SYGVQD (reference sequence). V was shortened by 0 bases and J by 0 bases, with 8 bases between the two germline ends. CDR3 in DNA: TGCGCCAGCAGTGAGTCGGACACACCGAACACCGGGGAGCTGTTTTTT. Residues: CASSESDTPNTGELFF.

V is TRBV28 and J is TRBJ2-2; D is uncertain. The V and J ends lost 2 bases and 5 bases respectively, with 3 bases between them. The CDR3 length is 12 residues. Germline CDR1 and CDR2: MDHEN and SYDVKM. The CDR3 DNA is TGTGCCAGCAGTTTAAAAACCGGGGAGCTGTTTTTT. Translating gives CASSLKTGELFF.